These 10 T cell receptor beta chains were all obtained from the same sample, sequenced in a study of regulatory T cells in long-lasting Graves disease. Time point noted: newly diagnosed GD, antithyroid drugs for less than 3 months. With RNA extracted from PBMCs as input, the TCR library was made. Both iRepertoire HTBI primers and Arm-PCR of CDR3 regions were used to build the TCR beta libraries. TCRdb processed the multiplex PCR reads anew with MiXCR; each CDR3 protein has one entry. Counted here are approximately 400,000 distinct CDR3 sequences, more than 12% occurring once; the ten biggest clones make up 16%. These same data were also listed under a study on T cells in Graves' hyperthyroidism and ophthalmopathy.

Specimen: peripheral blood mononuclear cells (PBMCs), collected at new diagnosis, from a patient treated with antithyroid drugs. The receptors shown here come from a woman aged 25 to 39 with Graves disease.

The genes are TRBV28 and TRBJ1-4; 8 bases match TRBD1. This CDR3 is built from 15 residues. After removal of 5 bases from V and 5 bases from J, the junction contained 7 bases not matched to a gene. The germline V gene encodes CDR1 MDHEN and CDR2 SYDVKM. The CDR3 DNA sequence: TGTGCCAGCAGTGCCGACAGGGGCCGGAATGAAAAACTGTTTTTT. As protein: CASSADRGRNEKLFF.

V usage is TRBV18 and J usage is TRBJ1-2, with 10 bases fitting TRBD1. CDR1 KGHSH and CDR2 LQKENI come from the germline V gene. V trimming: 3 bases; J trimming: 8 bases; junction bases outside the gene matches: 9. This CDR3 is built from 15 residues. In DNA form, the CDR3 reads TGTGCCAGCTCACCGTCGACCGGGACAGGGGAAGGCTACACCTTC. Encoded protein: CASSPSTGTGEGYTF.

Ten or more counts support this clonotype. The chain employs TRBV30 and TRBJ1-2; D not certain. The CDR3 length is 15 residues. Germline V gene lookup returns CDR1 GTSNPN and CDR2 SVGIG (reference sequence). Trimming took off 3 bases at V and 3 bases at J, with 17 bases between the two ends. The CDR3 is CAWRSRERPDYGYTF. The CDR3 nucleotides read TGTGCCTGGAGATCTAGGGAGAGACCCGACTATGGCTACACCTTC.

The chain is built from TRBV13 and TRBJ2-1; tentatively, D is TRBD1 or TRBD2 (7 bases each). Germline lookup yields CDR1 PRHDT and CDR2 FYEKMQ (reference sequence). This CDR3 contains 17 residues. V lost 5 bases and J 6 bases, leaving 23 bases between the germline ends. CDR3 sequence: CASSQGVGGRAFNEQFF. The CDR3 DNA sequence: TGTGCCAGCAGCCAGGGGGTTGGGGGGAGGGCCTTCAATGAGCAGTTCTTC.

V and J are TRBV30 and TRBJ2-1, with D perhaps TRBD2 (5 bases). CDR1 and CDR2 from the germline V gene are GTSNPN and SVGIG (reference sequence). The ends were cut back, 0 bases at V and 8 bases at J, with 14 bases in the middle. CDR3 length equals 14 residues. CDR3 DNA sequence: TGTGCCTGGAGTGTAAGAGCAGGACTCCATGAGCAGTTCTTC. Translation gives CAWSVRAGLHEQFF.

On this clonotype itself: Since a much larger clone is just one base distant, this may be a read error. The chain combines TRBV11-1 with TRBJ2-2, with no clear D. Germline V lookup: CDR1 SGHAT, CDR2 FQDESV (reference sequence). This CDR3 region has 14 residues. CDR3 amino acids: CAGSLAASTGELFF. As DNA, the CDR3 is TGTGCCGGCAGCTTAGCTGCCTCCACCGGGGAGCTGTTTTTT.

V usage is TRBV2 and J usage is TRBJ2-7; 9 bases fit TRBD1. Unmatched junction bases numbered 6, after V lost 6 bases and J lost 0 bases. The CDR3 has 15 residues. Germline CDR1 reads SNHLY; CDR2 reads FYNNEI. The CDR3 coding sequence is TGTGCCAGCAGATCCACAGGGGGCCTCTCCTACGAGCAGTACTTC. This translates into CASRSTGGLSYEQYF.

This clonotype was counted ten times or more. The chain employs TRBV18 and TRBJ2-3; 11 bases are shared with TRBD2. CDR3 length: 16 residues. The germline CDR1 and CDR2 sequences are KGHSH and LQKENI. V gave up 3 bases and J gave up 7 bases; unmatched junction bases: 9. In DNA, the CDR3 is TGTGCCAGCTCACCCTTCTATAGCGGGAGGGAGAATACGCAGTATTTT. Protein: CASSPFYSGRENTQYF.

This clonotype was seen many times. V is TRBV7-2 and J is TRBJ2-3; TRBD2 aligns across 7 bases. The CDR3 loop spans 16 amino acids. J gave up 0 bases and V 5 bases, and 8 bases lay outside the gene matches. Germline CDR1 is SGHTA and CDR2 is FQGNSA. CDR3 coding DNA: TGTGCCAGCAGCCGTTGGGAGGGCCGGAGCACAGATACGCAGTATTTT. Translated: CASSRWEGRSTDTQYF.

Of note for this clonotype: This sequence is one base from a far larger clone and is likely a read error. The chain links TRBV7-2 to TRBJ2-3; D unclear. The end of the DNA aligns better with TRBJ2-7, so the J call may be wrong. The CDR3 spans 14 residues. From germline, CDR1 is SGHTA and CDR2 FQGNSA. CDR3 in DNA: TGTGCCAGCAGCTTAATAGGCTCTTTGGGCGAGCAGTACTTC. It is translated as CASSLIGSLGEQYF.